This T cell receptor (beta chain) derives from a study of T cells in Graves' hyperthyroidism and ophthalmopathy. Overall study results and limits: Before onset, by a median of approximately 5.9 months, the model predicted ophthalmopathy.

This clonotype was counted a few times. Its antigen is not identified. For the diagnoses, clinical symptoms, serum thyroxine and TRAb, thyroid ultrasound and orbital computed tomography were used. Blood from later-ophthalmopathy patients was taken at first hyperthyroidism diagnosis. CDR3 length: 13 amino acids. Germline assignment: CDR1 DFQATT and CDR2 SNEGSKA (reference sequence). Trimming at V came to 4 bases and at J to 4 bases, leaving 3 bases not matched to a gene. The TCR beta CDR3 regions underwent amplification using RNA transcripts as the source. HTBI primers drove first-round RT-PCR of the TCR CDR3. Via MiXCR, TCRdb re-called the multiplex PCR reads, giving one row per CDR3 protein. Found here are a few hundred thousand distinct CDR3 sequences, less than 20% of them singletons; the top ten hold roughly a quarter.

Sample: blood. The gene calls are TRBV20-1 and TRBJ2-3, with TRBD2 identical over 9 bases. The TCR was taken from a woman aged 18-30 years with Graves' hyperthyroidism that later progressed to Graves' ophthalmopathy. CDR3: CSATGLAADTQYF. CDR3 nucleotides: TGCAGTGCTACGGGACTAGCAGCAGATACGCAGTATTTT.